The clone carrying this TCR beta chain was found many times. Its specificity is unknown. The data originate from a study of T cells in Graves' hyperthyroidism and ophthalmopathy. The wider study: Peripheral blood was secured at the point of initial diagnosis, before any treatment. The study's findings and limits: Also found in blood were most expanded thyroid clonotypes above 0.001.

TCR beta CDR3 regions were amplified from RNA transcripts. Initially, a first-round RT-PCR of the TCR CDR3 employed the HTBI primer set. TCRdb ran MiXCR on the multiplex PCR reads and lists one entry per CDR3 protein. The data show over 400,000 distinct CDR3 sequences, around 15% seen once. This CDR3 has 16 residues. Germline loops: CDR1 SGHRS, CDR2 YFSETQ. The V gene end was trimmed by 4 bases and the J gene end by 4 bases; junction bases not matched to a gene: 7. The source material was blood. The V and J genes are TRBV5-1 and TRBJ2-1, with 11 bases identical to TRBD2. The source of this sequence is a man between 18 and 35 years old with Graves' ophthalmopathy. CDR3 DNA: TGCGCCAGCAGCAGCACCGGGACTAGCGGATACAATGAGCAGTTCTTC. Protein product: CASSSTGTSGYNEQFF.